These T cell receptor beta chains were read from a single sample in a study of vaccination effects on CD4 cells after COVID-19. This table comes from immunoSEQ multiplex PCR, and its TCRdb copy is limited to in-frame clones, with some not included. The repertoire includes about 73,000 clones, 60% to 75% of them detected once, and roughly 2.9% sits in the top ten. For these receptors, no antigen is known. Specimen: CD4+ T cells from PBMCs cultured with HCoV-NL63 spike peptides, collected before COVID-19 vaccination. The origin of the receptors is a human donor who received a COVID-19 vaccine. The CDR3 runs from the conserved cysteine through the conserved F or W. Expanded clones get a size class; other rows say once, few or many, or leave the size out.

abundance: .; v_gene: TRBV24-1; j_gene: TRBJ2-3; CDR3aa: CATSDSRRGTDTQYF
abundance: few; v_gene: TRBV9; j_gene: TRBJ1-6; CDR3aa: CASSVSLRGDSPLHF
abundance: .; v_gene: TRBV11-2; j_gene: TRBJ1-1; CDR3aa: CASSLRVRKNTEAFF
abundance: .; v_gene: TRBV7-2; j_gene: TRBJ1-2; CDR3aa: CASSPAHRAGYGYTF
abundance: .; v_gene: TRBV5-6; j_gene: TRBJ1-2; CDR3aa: CASNDRGQSLAYGYTF
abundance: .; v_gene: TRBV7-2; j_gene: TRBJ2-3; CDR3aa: CASSLVSTESTDTQYF
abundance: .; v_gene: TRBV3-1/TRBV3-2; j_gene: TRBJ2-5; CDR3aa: CASSRGGQGQETQYF
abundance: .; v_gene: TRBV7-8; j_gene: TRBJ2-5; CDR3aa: CASSLDRGLGETQYF
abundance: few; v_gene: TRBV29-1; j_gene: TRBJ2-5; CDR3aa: CSVAGTGEIQETQYF
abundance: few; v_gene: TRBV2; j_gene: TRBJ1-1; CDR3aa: CASRIGDNSNTEAFF
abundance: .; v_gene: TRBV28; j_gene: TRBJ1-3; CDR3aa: CASTPGGRGNTIYF
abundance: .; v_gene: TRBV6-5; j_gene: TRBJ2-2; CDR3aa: CASSYQGQMNTGELFF
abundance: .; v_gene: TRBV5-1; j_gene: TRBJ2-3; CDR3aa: CASGPQGTATDTQYF
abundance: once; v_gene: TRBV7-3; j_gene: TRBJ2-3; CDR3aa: CASSSGDRIFTDTQYF
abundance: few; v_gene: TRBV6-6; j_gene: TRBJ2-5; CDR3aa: CASSTQETQYF
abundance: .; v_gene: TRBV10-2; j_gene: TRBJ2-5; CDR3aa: CASSVREGTQYF
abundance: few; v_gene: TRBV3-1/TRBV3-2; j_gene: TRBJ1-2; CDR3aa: CASSHTRLGGGYTF
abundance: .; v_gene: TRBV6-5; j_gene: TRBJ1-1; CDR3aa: CASSYSLNTEAFF
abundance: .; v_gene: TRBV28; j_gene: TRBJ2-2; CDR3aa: CASIPGADTGELFF
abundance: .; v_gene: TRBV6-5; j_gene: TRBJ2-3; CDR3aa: CASIPPGRDTQYF
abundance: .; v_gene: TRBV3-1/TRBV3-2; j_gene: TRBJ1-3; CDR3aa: CASSHYQWGISGNTIYF
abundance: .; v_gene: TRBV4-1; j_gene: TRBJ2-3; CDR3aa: CASSRRGTGADTQYF
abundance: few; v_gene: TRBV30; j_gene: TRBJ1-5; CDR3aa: CAWCGQGGHQPQHF
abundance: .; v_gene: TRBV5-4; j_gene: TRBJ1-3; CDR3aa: CASSLQGTDTIYF
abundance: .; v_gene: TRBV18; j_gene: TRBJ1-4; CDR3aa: CASSRQGGNEKLFF
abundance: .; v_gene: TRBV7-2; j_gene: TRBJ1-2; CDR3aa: CASSRYAGYGYTF
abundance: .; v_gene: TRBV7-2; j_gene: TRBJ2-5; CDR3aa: CASSGDARALETQYF
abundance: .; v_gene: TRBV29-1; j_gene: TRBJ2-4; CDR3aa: CSVGSLGTKNIQYF
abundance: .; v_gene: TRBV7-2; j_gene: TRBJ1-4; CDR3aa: CASSLLRGNEKLFF
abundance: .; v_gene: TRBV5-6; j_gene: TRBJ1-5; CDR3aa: CASSLRGSNQPQHF
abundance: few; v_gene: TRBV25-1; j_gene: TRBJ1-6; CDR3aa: CASSRDGNSPLHF
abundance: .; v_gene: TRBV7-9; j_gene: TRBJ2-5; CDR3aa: CASSLMTVQETQYF
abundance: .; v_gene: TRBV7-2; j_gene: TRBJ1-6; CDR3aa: CASSPHPTDSPLHF
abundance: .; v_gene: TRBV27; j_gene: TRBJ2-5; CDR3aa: CASKSRGAGETQYF
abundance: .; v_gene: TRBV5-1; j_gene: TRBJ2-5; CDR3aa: CASSLGGTEETQYF
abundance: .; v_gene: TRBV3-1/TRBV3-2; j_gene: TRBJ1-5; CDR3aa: CASSPQGRGQPQHF
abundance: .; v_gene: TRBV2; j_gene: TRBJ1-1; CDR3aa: CASSEVRGNTEAFF
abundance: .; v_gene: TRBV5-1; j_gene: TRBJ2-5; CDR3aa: CASCLAGNQETQYF
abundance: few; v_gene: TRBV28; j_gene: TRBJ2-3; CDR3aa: CASSSSGGTDTQYF
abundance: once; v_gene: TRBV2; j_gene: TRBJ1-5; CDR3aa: CASSGDRGTDQPQHF
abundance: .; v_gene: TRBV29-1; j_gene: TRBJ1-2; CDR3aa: CSVPEGGGYTF
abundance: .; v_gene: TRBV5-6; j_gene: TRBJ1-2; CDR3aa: CASSLGTGLGNGYTF
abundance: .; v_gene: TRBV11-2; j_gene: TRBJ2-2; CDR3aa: CASRALGGVGELFF
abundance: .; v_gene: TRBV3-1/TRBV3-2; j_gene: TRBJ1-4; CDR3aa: CASSWTKTTNEKLFF
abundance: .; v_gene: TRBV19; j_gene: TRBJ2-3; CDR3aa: CASSAGPDTDTQYF
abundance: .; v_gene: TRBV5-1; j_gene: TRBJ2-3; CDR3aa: CASTRTSTRTDTQYF
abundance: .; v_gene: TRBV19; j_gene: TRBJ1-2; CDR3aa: CASRPGTGADYGYTF
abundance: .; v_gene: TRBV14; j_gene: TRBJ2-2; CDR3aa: CASSQEWTSVFGELFF
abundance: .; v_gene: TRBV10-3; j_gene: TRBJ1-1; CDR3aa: CAITSQGQGKTEAFF
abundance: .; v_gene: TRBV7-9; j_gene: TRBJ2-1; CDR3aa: CASSLVGTSGVVSFF
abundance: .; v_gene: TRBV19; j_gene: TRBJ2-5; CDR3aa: CASSRGRQTQETQYF
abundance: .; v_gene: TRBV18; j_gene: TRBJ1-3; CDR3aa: CASSPPEELGNTIYF
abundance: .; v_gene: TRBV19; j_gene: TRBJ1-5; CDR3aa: CASSIPPAGHQPQHF
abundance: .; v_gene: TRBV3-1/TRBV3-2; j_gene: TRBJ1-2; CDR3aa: CASSQDLSHGGLLGYTF
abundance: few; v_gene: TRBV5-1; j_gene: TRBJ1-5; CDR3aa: CASSLGQAQPQHF
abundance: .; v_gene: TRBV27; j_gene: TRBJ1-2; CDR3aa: CASSLGLNYGYTF
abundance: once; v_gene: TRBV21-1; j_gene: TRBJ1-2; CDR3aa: CASSNRAAQIGVSNYGYTF